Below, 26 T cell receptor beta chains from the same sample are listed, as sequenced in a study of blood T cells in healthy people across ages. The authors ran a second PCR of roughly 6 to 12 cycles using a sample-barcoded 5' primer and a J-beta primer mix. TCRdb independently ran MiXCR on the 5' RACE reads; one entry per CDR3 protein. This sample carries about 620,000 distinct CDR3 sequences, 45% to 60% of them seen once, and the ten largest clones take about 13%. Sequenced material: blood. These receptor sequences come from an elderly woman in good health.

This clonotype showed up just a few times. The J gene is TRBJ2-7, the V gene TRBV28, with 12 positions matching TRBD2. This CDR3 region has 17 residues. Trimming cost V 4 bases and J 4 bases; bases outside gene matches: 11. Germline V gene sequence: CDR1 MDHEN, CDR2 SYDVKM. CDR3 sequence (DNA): TGTGCCAGCAGTTCATACGGACTAGCGGGAACGTTATACGAGCAGTACTTC. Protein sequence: CASSSYGLAGTLYEQYF.

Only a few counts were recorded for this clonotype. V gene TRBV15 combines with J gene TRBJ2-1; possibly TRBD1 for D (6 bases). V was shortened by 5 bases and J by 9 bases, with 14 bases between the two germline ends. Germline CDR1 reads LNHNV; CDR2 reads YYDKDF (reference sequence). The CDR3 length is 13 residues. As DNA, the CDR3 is TGTGCCACCAGCTTCAAAGGGGGAGCTGAGCAGTTCTTC. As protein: CATSFKGGAEQFF.

CDR3 protein: CSARVLAGAHSYEQYF. CDR3 bases: TGCAGTGCTAGAGTGCTAGCGGGAGCCCATTCCTACGAGCAGTACTTC. The rearrangement joins TRBV20-1 to TRBJ2-7, with 10 bases fitting TRBD2. Trimming took 1 base from V and 1 from J; bases not matched to a gene: 7. This CDR3 has 16 amino acids. CDR1 is DFQATT and CDR2 is SNEGSKA in the germline V gene (reference sequence).

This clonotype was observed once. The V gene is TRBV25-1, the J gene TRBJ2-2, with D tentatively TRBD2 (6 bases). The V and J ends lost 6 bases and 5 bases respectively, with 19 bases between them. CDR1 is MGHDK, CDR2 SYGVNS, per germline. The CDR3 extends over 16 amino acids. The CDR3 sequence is CASRASAQLFTGELFF. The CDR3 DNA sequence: TGTGCCAGCAGGGCTAGCGCCCAGTTATTTACCGGGGAGCTGTTTTTT.

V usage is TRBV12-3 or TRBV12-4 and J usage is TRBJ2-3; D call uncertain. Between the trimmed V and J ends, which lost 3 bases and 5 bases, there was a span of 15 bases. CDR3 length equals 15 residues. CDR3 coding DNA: TGTGCCAGCAGTTTTTATCGCGACTCCAGAGATACGCAGTATTTT. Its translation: CASSFYRDSRDTQYF.

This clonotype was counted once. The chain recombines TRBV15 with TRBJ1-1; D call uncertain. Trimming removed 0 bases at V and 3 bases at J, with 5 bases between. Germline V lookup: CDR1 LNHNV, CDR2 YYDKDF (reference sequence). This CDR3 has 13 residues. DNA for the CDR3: TGTGCCACCAGCAGAGATCCCGACACTGAAGCTTTCTTT. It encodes CATSRDPDTEAFF.

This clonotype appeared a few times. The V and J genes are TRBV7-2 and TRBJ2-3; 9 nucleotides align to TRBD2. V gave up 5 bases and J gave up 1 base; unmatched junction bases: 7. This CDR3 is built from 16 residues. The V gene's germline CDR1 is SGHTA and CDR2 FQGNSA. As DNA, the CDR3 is TGTGCCAGCAGCAGTCCGGCGGGAGGGCGCACAGATACGCAGTATTTT. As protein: CASSSPAGGRTDTQYF.

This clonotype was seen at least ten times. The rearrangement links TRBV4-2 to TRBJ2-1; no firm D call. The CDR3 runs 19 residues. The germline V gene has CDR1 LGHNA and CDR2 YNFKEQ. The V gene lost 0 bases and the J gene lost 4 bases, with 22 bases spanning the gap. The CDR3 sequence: CASSQEYVIGPQSYNEQFF. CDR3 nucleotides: TGTGCCAGCAGCCAAGAATATGTGATCGGCCCCCAATCTTACAATGAGCAGTTCTTC.

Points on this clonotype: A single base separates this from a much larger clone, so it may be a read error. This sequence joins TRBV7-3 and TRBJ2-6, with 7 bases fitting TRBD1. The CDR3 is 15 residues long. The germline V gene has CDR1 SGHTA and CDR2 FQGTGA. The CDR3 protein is CASSPGGTGANVLTF. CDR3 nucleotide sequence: TGTGCCAGCAGCCCAGGGGGAACTGGGGCTAACGTCCTGACTTTC.

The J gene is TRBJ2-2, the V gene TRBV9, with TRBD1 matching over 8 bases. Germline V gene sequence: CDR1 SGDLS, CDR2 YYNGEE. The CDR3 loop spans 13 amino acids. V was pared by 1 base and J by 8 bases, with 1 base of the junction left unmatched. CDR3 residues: CASSVRTGGELFF. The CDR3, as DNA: TGTGCCAGCAGCGTACGGACAGGGGGGGAGCTGTTTTTT.

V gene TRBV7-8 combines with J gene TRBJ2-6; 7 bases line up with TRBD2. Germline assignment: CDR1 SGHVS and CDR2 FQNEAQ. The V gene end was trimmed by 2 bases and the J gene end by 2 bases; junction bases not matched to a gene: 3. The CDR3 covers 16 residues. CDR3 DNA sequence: TGTGCCAGCAGCTTATGGCGGGGGACTGGGGCCAACGTCCTGACTTTC. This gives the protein CASSLWRGTGANVLTF.

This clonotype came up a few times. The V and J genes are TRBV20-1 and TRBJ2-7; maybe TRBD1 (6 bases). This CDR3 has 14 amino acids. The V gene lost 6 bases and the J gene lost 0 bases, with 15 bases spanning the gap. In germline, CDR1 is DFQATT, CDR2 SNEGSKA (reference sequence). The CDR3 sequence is CSAPGQRDSYEQYF. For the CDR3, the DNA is TGCAGTGCGCCCGGACAGAGAGACTCCTACGAGCAGTACTTC.

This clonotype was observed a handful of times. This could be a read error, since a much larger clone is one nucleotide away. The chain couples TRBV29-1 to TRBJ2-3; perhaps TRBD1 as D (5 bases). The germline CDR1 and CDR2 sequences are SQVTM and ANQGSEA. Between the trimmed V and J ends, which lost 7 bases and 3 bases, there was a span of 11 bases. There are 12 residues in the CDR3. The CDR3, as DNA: TGCAGCGGAGCTTCAGGGACAGATACGCAGTATTTT. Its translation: CSGASGTDTQYF.

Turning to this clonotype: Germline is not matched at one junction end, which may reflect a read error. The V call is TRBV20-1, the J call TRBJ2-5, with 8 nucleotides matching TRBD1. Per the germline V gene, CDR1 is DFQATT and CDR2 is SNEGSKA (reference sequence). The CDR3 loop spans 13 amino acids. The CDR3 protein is CSAGDRQGKTQYF. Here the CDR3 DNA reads TGCAGTGCTGGAGACCGACAGGGGAAGACCCAGTACTTC.

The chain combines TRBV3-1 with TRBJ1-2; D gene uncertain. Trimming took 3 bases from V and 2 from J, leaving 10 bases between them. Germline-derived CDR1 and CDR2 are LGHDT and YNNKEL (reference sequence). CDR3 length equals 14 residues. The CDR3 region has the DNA TGTGCCAGCAGCCAGCGGGCGGTCAACTATGGCTACACCTTC. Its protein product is CASSQRAVNYGYTF.

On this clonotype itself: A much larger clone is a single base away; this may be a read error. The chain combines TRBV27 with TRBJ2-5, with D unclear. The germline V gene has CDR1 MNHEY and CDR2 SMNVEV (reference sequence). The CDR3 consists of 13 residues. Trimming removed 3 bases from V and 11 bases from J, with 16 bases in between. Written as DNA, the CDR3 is TGTGCCAGCAGTTTTGGGGTTTTGGGTGAGCAGTACTTC. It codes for CASSFGVLGEQYF.

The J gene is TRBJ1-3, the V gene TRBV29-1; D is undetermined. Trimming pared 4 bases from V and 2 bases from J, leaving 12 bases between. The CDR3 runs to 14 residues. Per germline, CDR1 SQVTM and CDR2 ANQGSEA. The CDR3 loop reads CSVGKGKAGNTIYF. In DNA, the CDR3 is TGCAGCGTTGGAAAAGGGAAGGCTGGAAACACCATATATTTT.

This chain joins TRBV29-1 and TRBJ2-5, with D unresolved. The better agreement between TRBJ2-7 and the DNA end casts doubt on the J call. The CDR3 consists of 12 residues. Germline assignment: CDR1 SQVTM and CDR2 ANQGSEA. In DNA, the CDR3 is TGCAGCGCTCAGACCGAGGCCTACGAGCAGTACTTC. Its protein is CSAQTEAYEQYF.

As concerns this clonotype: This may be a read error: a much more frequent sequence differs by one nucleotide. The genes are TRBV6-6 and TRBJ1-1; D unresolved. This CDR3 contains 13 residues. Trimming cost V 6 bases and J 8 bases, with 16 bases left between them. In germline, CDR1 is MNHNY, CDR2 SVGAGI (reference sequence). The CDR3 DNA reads TGTGCCAGCAGGGGGAAGGCCCTTAGAGAAGCTTTCTTT. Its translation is CASRGKALREAFF.

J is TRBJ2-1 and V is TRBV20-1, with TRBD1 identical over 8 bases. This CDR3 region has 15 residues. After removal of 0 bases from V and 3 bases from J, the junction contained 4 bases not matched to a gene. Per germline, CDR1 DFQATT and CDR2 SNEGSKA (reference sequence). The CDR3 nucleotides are TGCAGTGCTAGAGACCCAGACAGGGGCTACAATGAGCAGTTCTTC. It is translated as CSARDPDRGYNEQFF.

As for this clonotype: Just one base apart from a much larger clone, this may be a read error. This chain's CDR3 is CAIQRSNGQFF. The CDR3 DNA sequence: TGTGCCATCCAAAGGAGCAATGGGCAGTTCTTC. This chain joins TRBV10-3 and TRBJ2-1; the D is unclear. CDR1 and CDR2 (germline): ENHRY, SYGVKD. This CDR3 is 11 amino acids long.

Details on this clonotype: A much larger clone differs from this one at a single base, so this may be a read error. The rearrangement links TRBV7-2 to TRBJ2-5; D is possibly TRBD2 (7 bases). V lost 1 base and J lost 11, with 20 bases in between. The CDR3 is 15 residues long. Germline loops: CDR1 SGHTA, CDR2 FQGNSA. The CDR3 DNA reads TGTGCCAGCAGCTTAGTAAGGGGGGGGGTTCATGAGCAGTACTTC. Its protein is CASSLVRGGVHEQYF.

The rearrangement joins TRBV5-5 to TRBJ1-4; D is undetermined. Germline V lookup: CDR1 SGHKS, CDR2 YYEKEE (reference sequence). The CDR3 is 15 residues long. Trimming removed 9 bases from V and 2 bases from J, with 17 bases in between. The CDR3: CATKDGRATNEKLFF. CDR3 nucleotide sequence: TGTGCCACCAAAGATGGGAGGGCCACTAATGAAAAACTGTTTTTT.

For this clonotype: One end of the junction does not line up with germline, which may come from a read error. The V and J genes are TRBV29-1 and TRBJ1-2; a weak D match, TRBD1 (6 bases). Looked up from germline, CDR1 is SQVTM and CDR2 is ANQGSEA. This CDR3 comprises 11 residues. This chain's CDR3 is CSGGDNCGYTF. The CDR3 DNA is TGCAGCGGGGGGGACAACTGTGGCTACACCTTC.

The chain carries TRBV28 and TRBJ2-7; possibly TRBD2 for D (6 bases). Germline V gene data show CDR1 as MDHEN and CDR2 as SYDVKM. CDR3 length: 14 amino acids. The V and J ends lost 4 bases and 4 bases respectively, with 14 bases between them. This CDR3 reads CASSSGFGGYEQYF. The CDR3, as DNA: TGTGCCAGCAGTTCGGGGTTTGGAGGGTACGAGCAGTACTTC.

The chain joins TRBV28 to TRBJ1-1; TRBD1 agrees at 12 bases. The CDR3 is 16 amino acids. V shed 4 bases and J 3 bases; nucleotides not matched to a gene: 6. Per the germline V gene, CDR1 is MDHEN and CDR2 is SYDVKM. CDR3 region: CASSSMGQGADTEAFF. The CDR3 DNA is TGTGCCAGCAGTTCCATGGGACAGGGGGCCGACACTGAAGCTTTCTTT.